This T cell receptor (beta chain) stems from a study of T cells in Graves' hyperthyroidism and ophthalmopathy. Among the patients, aged 18 to 65, hyperthyroidism was newly diagnosed and had lasted under 2 months. This clonotype was counted at least ten times. The antigen remains undetermined. Overall study results and limits: Most clonotypes expanded in the thyroid (above 0.001) were also present in blood.

TCR beta CDR3 sequences were amplified from RNA transcripts. HTBI primers drove first-round RT-PCR of the TCR CDR3. TCRdb called the multiplex PCR reads again in MiXCR, with one record for every CDR3 protein. This sample has some 380,000 distinct CDR3 sequences, with about 14% found just once. Material for sequencing was blood. The clonotype was recovered from a man aged 25-40 years with Graves' hyperthyroidism that later progressed to Graves' ophthalmopathy.

Here the CDR3 DNA reads TGTGCCAGCAGCTTACAAGGGGTTTATAATTCACCCCTCCACTTT. The encoded protein is CASSLQGVYNSPLHF. The rearrangement uses TRBV7-2 and TRBJ1-6; a weak D match, TRBD1 (5 bases). Trimming pared 2 bases from V and 4 bases from J, leaving 9 bases between. This CDR3 is 15 amino acids long. From germline, CDR1 is SGHTA and CDR2 FQGNSA.